Below are 8 T cell receptor beta chains sequenced from a single sample in a study of CD8 T cells in ankylosing spondylitis. General study points: It appeared that ankylosing spondylitis blood was characterized by a TCR beta motif of roughly 8 highly homologous variants.

TCRdb redid the calling of the 5' RACE reads with MiXCR, one entry per CDR3 protein. The sample lists roughly 90,000 distinct CDR3 sequences, about 9% occurring once. No antigen is known for these receptors. The sample taken for sequencing was blood, either unsorted or a sorted T cell fraction (not recorded which). These receptors originate from a male donor with ankylosing spondylitis.

This clonotype appeared a few times. This rearrangement joins TRBV13 to TRBJ1-5; D is possibly TRBD1 (5 bases). The CDR3 runs to 13 residues. Germline-derived CDR1 and CDR2 are PRHDT and FYEKMQ (reference sequence). Trimming removed 4 bases at V and 10 bases at J, with 14 bases between. DNA for the CDR3: TGTGCCAGCAGCTCCCAGGGTGATGGTCCCCAGCATTTT. Encoded protein: CASSSQGDGPQHF.

Ten or more counts support this clonotype. The CDR3 loop reads CATSDGRLAQYF. DNA for the CDR3: TGTGCCACCAGTGATGGCCGCTTGGCGCAGTATTTT. The chain carries TRBV24-1 and TRBJ2-3; D is ambiguous. V was pared by 3 bases and J by 10 bases, with 10 bases between. Germline V gene lookup returns CDR1 KGHDR and CDR2 SFDVKD. The CDR3 covers 12 residues.

This clonotype was counted between two and nine times. The genes are TRBV4-2 and TRBJ2-1, with 8 positions matching TRBD2. The CDR3 is 17 residues long. Per germline, CDR1 LGHNA and CDR2 YNFKEQ. V trimming: 3 bases; J trimming: 7 bases; junction bases outside the gene matches: 14. The CDR3, as DNA: TGTGCCAGCAGCCATGGTCGGGGTAGCGGGGCTAAGAATGAGCAGTTCTTC. Its protein is CASSHGRGSGAKNEQFF.

Many counts were recorded for this clonotype. The chain links TRBV12-3 or TRBV12-4 to TRBJ1-1; D uncertain. V was trimmed by 6 bases and J by 11 bases, leaving 16 bases between them. CDR3 size: 12 residues. CDR3 amino acids: CASSPDRQAAFF. For the CDR3, the DNA is TGTGCCAGCAGCCCGGACCGGCAGGCGGCTTTCTTT.

The chain uses TRBV27 and TRBJ1-6; possibly TRBD1 for D (5 bases). V lost 5 bases, J lost 4 bases, and 12 bases lay in between. This CDR3 has 15 residues. Germline CDR1 and CDR2: MNHEY and SMNVEV (reference sequence). The CDR3 loop reads CASSQGAAYNSPLHF. The CDR3 bases are TGTGCCAGCAGTCAGGGTGCCGCTTATAATTCACCCCTCCACTTT.

The sample holds many counts of this clonotype. The rearrangement joins TRBV4-2 to TRBJ1-5; D is unclear. V was cut by 1 base and J by 2 bases, with 9 bases left in between. Germline lookup yields CDR1 LGHNA and CDR2 YNFKEQ. This CDR3 contains 15 residues. The CDR3 DNA is TGTGCCAGCAGCCAAGGATACCAAGGCAATCAGCCCCAGCATTTT. It codes for CASSQGYQGNQPQHF.

For the CDR3, the DNA is TGTGCCAGCAGCCAAGGGCGACTAGCGGGAGTAACCGGGGAGCTGTTTTTT. Protein product: CASSQGRLAGVTGELFF. The rearrangement joins TRBV14 to TRBJ2-2; 12 nucleotides match TRBD2. The germline V gene has CDR1 SGHDN and CDR2 FVKESK. CDR3 length: 17 residues. With V trimmed by 1 base and J by 5 bases, 5 bases remained unmatched.

Many counts were recorded for this clonotype. The V call is TRBV12-3 or TRBV12-4, the J call TRBJ2-3, with 11 bases that match TRBD2. V was pared by 1 base and J by 5 bases, with 2 bases of the junction left unmatched. There are 15 residues in the CDR3. CDR3 bases: TGTGCCAGCAGTTTAGTGCTAGCGGGAGGAGATACGCAGTATTTT. Protein product: CASSLVLAGGDTQYF.